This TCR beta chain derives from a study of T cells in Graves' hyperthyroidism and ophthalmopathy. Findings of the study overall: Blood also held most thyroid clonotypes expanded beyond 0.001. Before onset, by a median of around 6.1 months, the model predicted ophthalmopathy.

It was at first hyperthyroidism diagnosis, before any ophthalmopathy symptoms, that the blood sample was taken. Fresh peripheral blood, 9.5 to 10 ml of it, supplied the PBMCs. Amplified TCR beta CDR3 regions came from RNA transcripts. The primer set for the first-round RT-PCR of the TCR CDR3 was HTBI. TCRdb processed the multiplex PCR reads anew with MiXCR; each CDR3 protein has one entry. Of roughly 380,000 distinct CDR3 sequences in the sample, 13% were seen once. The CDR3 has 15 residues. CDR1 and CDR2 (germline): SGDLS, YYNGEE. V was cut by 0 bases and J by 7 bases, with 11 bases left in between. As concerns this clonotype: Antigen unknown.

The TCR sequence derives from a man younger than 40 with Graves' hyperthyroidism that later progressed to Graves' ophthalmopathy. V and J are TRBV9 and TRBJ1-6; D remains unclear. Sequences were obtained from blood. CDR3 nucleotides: TGTGCCAGCAGCGTAGACGGGGAGCGGAATTCACCCCTCCACTTT. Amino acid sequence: CASSVDGERNSPLHF.